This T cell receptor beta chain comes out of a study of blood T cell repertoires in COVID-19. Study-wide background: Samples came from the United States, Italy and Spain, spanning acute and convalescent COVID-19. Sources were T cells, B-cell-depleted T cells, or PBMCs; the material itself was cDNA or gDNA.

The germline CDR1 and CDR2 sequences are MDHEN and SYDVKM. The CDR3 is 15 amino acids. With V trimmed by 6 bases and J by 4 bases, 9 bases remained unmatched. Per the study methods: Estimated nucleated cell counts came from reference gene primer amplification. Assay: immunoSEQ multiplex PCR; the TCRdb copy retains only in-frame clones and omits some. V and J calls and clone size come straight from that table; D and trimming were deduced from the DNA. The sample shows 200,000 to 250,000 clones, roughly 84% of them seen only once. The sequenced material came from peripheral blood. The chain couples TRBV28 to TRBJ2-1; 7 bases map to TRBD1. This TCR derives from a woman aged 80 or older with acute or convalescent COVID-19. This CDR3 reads CASSLGTAFYNEQFF. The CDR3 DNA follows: TGTGCCAGCAGCCTCGGGACAGCCTTTTACAATGAGCAGTTCTTC.